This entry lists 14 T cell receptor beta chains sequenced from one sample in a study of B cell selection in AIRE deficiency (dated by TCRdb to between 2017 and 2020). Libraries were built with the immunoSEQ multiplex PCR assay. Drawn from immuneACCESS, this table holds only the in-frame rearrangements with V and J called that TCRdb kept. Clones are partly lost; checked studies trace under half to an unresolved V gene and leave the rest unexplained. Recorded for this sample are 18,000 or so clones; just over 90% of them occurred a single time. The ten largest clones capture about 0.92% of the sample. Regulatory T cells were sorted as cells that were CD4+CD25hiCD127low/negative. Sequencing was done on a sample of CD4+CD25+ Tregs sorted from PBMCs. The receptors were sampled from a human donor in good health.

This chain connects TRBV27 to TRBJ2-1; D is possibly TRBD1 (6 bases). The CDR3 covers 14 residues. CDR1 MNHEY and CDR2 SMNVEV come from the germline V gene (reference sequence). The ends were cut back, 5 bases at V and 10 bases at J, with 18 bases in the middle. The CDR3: CASSPGTRAKEQFF. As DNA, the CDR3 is TGTGCCAGCAGTCCGGGGACACGGGCTAAGGAGCAGTTCTTC.

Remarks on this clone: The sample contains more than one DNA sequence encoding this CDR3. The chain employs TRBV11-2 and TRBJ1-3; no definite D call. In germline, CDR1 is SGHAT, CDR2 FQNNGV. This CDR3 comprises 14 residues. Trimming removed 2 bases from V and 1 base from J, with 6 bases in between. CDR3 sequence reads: CASSLTGSGNTIYF. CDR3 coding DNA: TGTGCCAGCAGCTTAACGGGATCTGGAAACACCATATATTTT.

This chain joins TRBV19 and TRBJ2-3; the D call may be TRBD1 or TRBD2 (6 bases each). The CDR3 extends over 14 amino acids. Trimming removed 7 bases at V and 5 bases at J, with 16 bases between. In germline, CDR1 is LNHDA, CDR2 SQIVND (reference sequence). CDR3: CASKGSRGGDTQYF. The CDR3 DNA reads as TGTGCCAGTAAGGGGTCCAGGGGAGGAGATACGCAGTATTTT.

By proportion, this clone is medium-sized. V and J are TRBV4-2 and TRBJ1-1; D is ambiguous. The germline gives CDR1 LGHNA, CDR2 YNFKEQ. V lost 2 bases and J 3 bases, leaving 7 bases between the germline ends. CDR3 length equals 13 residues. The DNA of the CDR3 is TGTGCCAGCAGCCAACTCGGGGACACTGAAGCTTTCTTT. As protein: CASSQLGDTEAFF.

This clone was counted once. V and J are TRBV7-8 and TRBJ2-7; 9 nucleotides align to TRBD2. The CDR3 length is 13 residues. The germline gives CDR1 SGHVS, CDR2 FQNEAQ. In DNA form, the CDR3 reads TGTGCAGGAGCGGGGGGAATCTCCTACGAGCAGTACTTC. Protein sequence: CAGAGGISYEQYF. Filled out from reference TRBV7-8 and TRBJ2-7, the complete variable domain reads GAGVSQSPRYKVAKRGQDVALRCDPISGHVSLFWYQQALGQGPEFLTYFQNEAQLDKSGLPSDRFFAERPEGSVSTLKIQRTQQEDSAVYLCAGAGGISYEQYFGPGTRLTVT.

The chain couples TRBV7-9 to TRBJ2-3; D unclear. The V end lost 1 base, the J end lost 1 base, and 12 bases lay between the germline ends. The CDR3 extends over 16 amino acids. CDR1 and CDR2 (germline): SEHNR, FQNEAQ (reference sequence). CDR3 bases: TGTGCCAGCAGCTTAGTCCCTTCCCGGGGCACAGATACGCAGTATTTT. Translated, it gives CASSLVPSRGTDTQYF.

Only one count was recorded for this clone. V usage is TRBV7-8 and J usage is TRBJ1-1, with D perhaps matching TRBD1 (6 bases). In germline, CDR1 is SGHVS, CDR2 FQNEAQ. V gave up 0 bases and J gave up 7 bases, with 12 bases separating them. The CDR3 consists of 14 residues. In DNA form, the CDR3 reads TGTGCCAGCAGCTTAGCCGCAGGGGTCCTTGAAGCTTTCTTT. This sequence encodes CASSLAAGVLEAFF.

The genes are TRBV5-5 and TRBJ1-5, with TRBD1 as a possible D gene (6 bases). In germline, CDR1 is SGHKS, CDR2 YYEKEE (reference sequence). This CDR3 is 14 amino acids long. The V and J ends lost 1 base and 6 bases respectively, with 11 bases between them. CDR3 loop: CASSLTQGSQPQHF. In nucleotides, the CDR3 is TGTGCCAGCAGCTTGACGCAGGGGAGTCAGCCCCAGCATTTT.

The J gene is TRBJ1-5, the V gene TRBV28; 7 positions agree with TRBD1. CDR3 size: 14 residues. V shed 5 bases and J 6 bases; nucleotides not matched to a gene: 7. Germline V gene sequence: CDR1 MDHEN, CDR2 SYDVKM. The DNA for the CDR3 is TGTGCCAGCAGTCGGACAGGTCGATTTCAGCCCCAGCATTTT. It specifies CASSRTGRFQPQHF.

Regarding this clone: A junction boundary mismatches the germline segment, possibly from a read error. The CDR3: CASPPGDTQYF. In DNA, the CDR3 is TGTGCCAGCCCACCGGGGGATACGCAGTATTTT. The V gene is TRBV18, the J gene TRBJ2-3, with a possible D match to TRBD2 (5 bases). In germline, CDR1 is KGHSH, CDR2 LQKENI. The CDR3 consists of 11 residues.

The chain's CDR3 is CASSSPGGAVGEQYF. As DNA, the CDR3 is TGTGCCAGCAGTTCCCCCGGGGGGGCGGTCGGTGAGCAGTACTTC. This rearrangement joins TRBV28 to TRBJ2-7; 8 bases fit TRBD2. The CDR3 extends over 15 amino acids. CDR1 MDHEN and CDR2 SYDVKM come from the germline V gene. Trimming cost V 4 bases and J 7 bases; bases outside gene matches: 12.

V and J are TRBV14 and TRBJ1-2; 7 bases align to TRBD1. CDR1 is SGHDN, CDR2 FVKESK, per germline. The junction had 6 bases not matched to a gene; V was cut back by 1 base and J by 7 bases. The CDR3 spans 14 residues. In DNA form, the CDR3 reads TGTGCCAGCAGCCAAGGCAGGACAGGCGGTGGCTACACCTTC. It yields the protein CASSQGRTGGGYTF. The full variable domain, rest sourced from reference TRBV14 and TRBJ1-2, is EAGVTQFPSHSVIEKGQTVTLRCDPISGHDNLYWYRRVMGKEIKFLLHFVKESKQDESGMPNNRFLAERTGGTYSTLKVQPAELEDSGVYFCASSQGRTGGGYTFGSGTRLTVV.

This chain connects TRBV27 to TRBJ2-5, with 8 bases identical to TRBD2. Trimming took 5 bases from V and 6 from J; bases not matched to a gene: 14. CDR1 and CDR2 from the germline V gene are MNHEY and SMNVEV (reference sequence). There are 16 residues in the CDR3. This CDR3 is CASSPGLSGKLKTQYF. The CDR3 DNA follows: TGTGCCAGCAGTCCGGGACTTAGCGGGAAATTGAAGACCCAGTACTTC.

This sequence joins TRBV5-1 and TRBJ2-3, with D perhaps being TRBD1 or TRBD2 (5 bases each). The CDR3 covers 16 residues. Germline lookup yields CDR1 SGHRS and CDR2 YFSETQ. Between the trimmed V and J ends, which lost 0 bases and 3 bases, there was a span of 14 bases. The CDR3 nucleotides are TGCGCCAGCAGCTTGGGATGGTCAGAGGGGACAGATACGCAGTATTTT. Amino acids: CASSLGWSEGTDTQYF.